The 23 T cell receptor beta chains below come from one sample, sequenced in a study of beta chain features in type 1 diabetes. Study conclusions and caveats: People with Type 1 diabetes carried modestly yet significantly shorter TCRB CDR3s in all four CD4+ subsets.

Expressed TCRB transcripts were sequenced, since all the RNA that had been isolated was reverse transcribed. The data were produced by immunoSEQ multiplex PCR, yet TCRdb's version contains in-frame clones alone and is incomplete. The profile shows some 160,000 clones, around 8.3% of them singletons. For these TCRs, the target antigens are not known. Specimen: central memory CD4+ T cells from blood. These receptors came from a woman under 30 with type 1 diabetes.

This clone was seen a handful of times. V gene TRBV5-1 combines with J gene TRBJ1-2; 8 bases agree with TRBD1. The CDR3 covers 12 residues. The germline CDR1 and CDR2 sequences are SGHRS and YFSETQ. Trimming at V came to 3 bases and at J to 7 bases, leaving 2 bases not matched to a gene. Here the CDR3 reads CASSYDRGGYTF. As DNA, the CDR3 is TGCGCCAGCAGCTACGACAGGGGTGGCTACACCTTC.

This clone came up a few times. V gene TRBV28 combines with J gene TRBJ2-6; D uncertain. Trimming took off 8 bases at V and 0 bases at J, with 5 bases between the two ends. This CDR3 contains 13 residues. Germline V gene data show CDR1 as MDHEN and CDR2 as SYDVKM. CDR3 in DNA: TGTGCCAGCTTTAGCTCTGGGGCCAACGTCCTGACTTTC. Translated, it gives CASFSSGANVLTF.

There are a few counts of this clone. This rearrangement joins TRBV19 to TRBJ2-5, with 11 positions matching TRBD2. V lost 4 bases and J lost 1; bases outside the gene matches: 2. Germline lookup yields CDR1 LNHDA and CDR2 SQIVND (reference sequence). The CDR3 spans 15 residues. The chain's CDR3 is CASSRGLAGQETQYF. CDR3 DNA sequence: TGTGCCAGTAGTAGAGGACTAGCGGGCCAAGAGACCCAGTACTTC.

This chain joins TRBV7-9 and TRBJ2-5, with 7 bases that match TRBD1. The V and J ends lost 2 bases and 3 bases, in that order; junction bases with no gene match: 0. Germline CDR1 reads SEHNR; CDR2 reads FQNEAQ (reference sequence). This CDR3 is 13 amino acids long. The CDR3 DNA reads TGTGCCAGCAGCTTAACAGGGGAAGAGACCCAGTACTTC. This codes for CASSLTGEETQYF. Filled out from reference TRBV7-9 and TRBJ2-5, the complete variable domain reads DTGVSQNPRHKITKRGQNVTFRCDPISEHNRLYWYRQTLGQGPEFLTYFQNEAQLEKSRLLSDRFSAERPKGSFSTLEIQRTEQGDSAMYLCASSLTGEETQYFGPGTRLLVL.

On this clone itself: Distinct nucleotide sequences in the sample also encode this CDR3. The J gene is TRBJ2-7, the V gene TRBV20-1; perhaps TRBD1 as D (6 bases). V dropped 5 bases and J dropped 5 bases, with 10 bases sitting between them. Per germline, CDR1 DFQATT and CDR2 SNEGSKA (reference sequence). This CDR3 is built from 11 residues. The CDR3: CSALQGNEQYF. The CDR3 DNA reads TGCAGTGCTCTACAGGGAAACGAGCAGTACTTC.

J is TRBJ2-7 and V is TRBV10-3; TRBD2 is a possible D gene (6 bases). Trimming stripped 10 bases from V and 7 bases from J, with 17 bases between. In germline, CDR1 is ENHRY, CDR2 SYGVKD. There are 12 residues in the CDR3. CDR3 amino acids: CATDGGVGEQYF. In DNA form, the CDR3 reads TGTGCCACCGACGGAGGGGTTGGGGAGCAGTACTTC.

This chain connects TRBV13 to TRBJ2-5; TRBD2 agrees at 7 bases. Germline V gives CDR1 PRHDT, CDR2 FYEKMQ (reference sequence). The trim removed 2 bases at V and 1 base at J, leaving 4 bases unmatched. The CDR3 loop spans 15 amino acids. CDR3 loop: CASSLRAGTQETQYF. The CDR3 DNA follows: TGTGCCAGCAGCTTACGAGCGGGGACCCAAGAGACCCAGTACTTC.

V is TRBV29-1 and J is TRBJ2-1, with D perhaps TRBD2 (7 bases). From germline, CDR1 is SQVTM and CDR2 ANQGSEA. V lost 8 bases to trimming and J lost 0 bases, with 23 bases between them. The CDR3 totals 17 residues. CDR3 region: CSTEGGQISSSYNEQFF. For the CDR3, the DNA is TGCAGCACCGAGGGGGGGCAGATTTCGAGCTCCTACAATGAGCAGTTCTTC.

This clone has more than one count but fewer than ten. The chain uses TRBV9 and TRBJ2-5; 12 bases line up with TRBD2. The V gene end was trimmed by 4 bases and the J gene end by 3 bases; junction bases not matched to a gene: 16. CDR3 length: 19 residues. The germline V gene encodes CDR1 SGDLS and CDR2 YYNGEE. The chain's CDR3 is CASSPSAGLAGQGEETQYF. CDR3 DNA: TGTGCCAGCAGCCCATCCGCGGGACTAGCGGGCCAGGGGGAAGAGACCCAGTACTTC.

This clone appeared a few times. The gene calls are TRBV5-6 and TRBJ2-1; tentative D call: TRBD1 (6 bases). V was shortened by 1 base and J by 2 bases, with 10 bases between the two germline ends. The CDR3 runs to 15 residues. Germline V lookup: CDR1 SGHDT, CDR2 YYEEEE. The CDR3 bases are TGTGCCAGCAGCTTGCCCGGGGACACCTACAATGAGCAGTTCTTC. Its translation: CASSLPGDTYNEQFF. The full variable domain, completed using reference TRBV5-6 and TRBJ2-1, is DAGVTQSPTHLIKTRGQQVTLRCSPKSGHDTVSWYQQALGQGPQFIFQYYEEEERQRGNFPDRFSGHQFPNYSSELNVNALLLGDSALYLCASSLPGDTYNEQFFGPGTRLTVL.

This clone was found a few times. This sequence joins TRBV2 and TRBJ1-2; TRBD1 might be the D (5 bases). The CDR3 has 14 residues. Trimming left V 5 bases short and J 1 base short, with 11 bases between. Germline V gene sequence: CDR1 SNHLY, CDR2 FYNNEI. CDR3 in DNA: TGTGCCAGCAGTCCCAGGGTTGTTAACTATGGCTACACCTTC. Its translation: CASSPRVVNYGYTF.

A few counts support this clone. Other nucleotide sequences in the sample specify the same CDR3. The chain has TRBV7-9 and TRBJ2-7; D not certain. The CDR3 spans 11 residues. Germline V gene lookup returns CDR1 SEHNR and CDR2 FQNEAQ (reference sequence). Between the trimmed V and J ends, which lost 4 bases and 3 bases, there was a span of 4 bases. CDR3 residues: CASSSNYEQYF. CDR3 coding DNA: TGTGCCAGCAGCTCAAACTACGAGCAGTACTTC.

The chain uses TRBV28 and TRBJ2-5; perhaps TRBD2 as D (6 bases). This CDR3 is 13 amino acids long. Trimming removed 8 bases from V and 5 bases from J, with 15 bases in between. The germline V gene has CDR1 MDHEN and CDR2 SYDVKM. CDR3 residues: CASGGSAGETQYF. CDR3 nucleotide sequence: TGTGCCAGCGGAGGGTCGGCGGGGGAGACCCAGTACTTC.

This clone has just a few counts. CDR3 amino acids: CASSEGAYEQYF. For the CDR3, the DNA is TGTGCCAGCAGTGAAGGGGCGTACGAGCAGTACTTC. This sequence joins TRBV25-1 and TRBJ2-7; TRBD1 might be the D (5 bases). V lost 2 bases to trimming and J lost 4 bases, with 6 bases between them. The length of the CDR3 is 12 residues. The germline V gene encodes CDR1 MGHDK and CDR2 SYGVNS.

The J gene is TRBJ2-7, the V gene TRBV28; tentative D call: TRBD1 (6 bases). Germline-derived CDR1 and CDR2 are MDHEN and SYDVKM. V was pared by 7 bases and J by 6 bases, with 13 bases between. The CDR3 sequence is 12 residues long. CDR3 sequence: CASTGVQGEQYF. The CDR3 DNA sequence: TGTGCCAGCACCGGCGTACAGGGCGAGCAGTACTTC.

The gene calls are TRBV7-2 and TRBJ2-3, with 8 bases that match TRBD1. Germline-derived CDR1 and CDR2 are SGHTA and FQGNSA. The CDR3 totals 14 residues. Trimming cost V 8 bases and J 10 bases; bases outside gene matches: 14. The CDR3 DNA follows: TGTGCCAGCGGCGTGGACAGGGCCGTGGGGGCGCAGTATTTT. As protein: CASGVDRAVGAQYF.

This CDR3 reads CASSWLSGTGELFF. The CDR3, as DNA: TGCGCCAGCAGCTGGCTTTCGGGCACCGGGGAGCTGTTTTTT. The chain carries TRBV5-1 and TRBJ2-2, with D unresolved. Germline V CDR1 and CDR2: SGHRS, YFSETQ. With 3 bases removed from V and 4 bases from J, the gap between germline ends came to 10 bases. This CDR3 region has 14 residues.

The sample holds a few counts of this clone. J is TRBJ1-1 and V is TRBV5-1; D is ambiguous. Germline-derived CDR1 and CDR2 are SGHRS and YFSETQ. The CDR3 spans 13 residues. V was cut by 1 base and J by 3 bases, with 7 bases left in between. CDR3 region: CASSLPEYTEAFF. For the CDR3, the DNA is TGCGCCAGCAGCTTGCCGGAGTACACTGAAGCTTTCTTT.

V is TRBV27 and J is TRBJ1-5, with D tentatively TRBD1 (6 bases). Germline lookup yields CDR1 MNHEY and CDR2 SMNVEV (reference sequence). The CDR3 contains 18 residues. Trimming removed 4 bases from V and 3 bases from J, with 22 bases in between. The CDR3 sequence: CASSYRTDGTVPNQPQHF. The CDR3, as DNA: TGTGCCAGCAGTTATCGGACAGACGGCACCGTCCCCAATCAGCCCCAGCATTTT.

The chain uses TRBV4-1 and TRBJ2-2; no clear D gene. The length of the CDR3 is 14 residues. From germline, CDR1 is MGHRA and CDR2 YSYEKL. V dropped 4 bases and J dropped 5 bases, with 11 bases sitting between them. The chain's CDR3 is CASSPEERTGELFF. The CDR3 bases are TGCGCCAGCAGCCCAGAAGAGAGAACCGGGGAGCTGTTTTTT.

Remarks on this clone: The same CDR3 is also encoded by other DNA sequences in this sample. V gene TRBV7-2 combines with J gene TRBJ2-7; D is unresolved. The V end lost 0 bases, the J end lost 2 bases, and 8 bases lay between the germline ends. Germline CDR1 and CDR2: SGHTA and FQGNSA. The CDR3 has 14 amino acids. The CDR3 sequence is CASSLASPAYEQYF. Written as DNA, the CDR3 is TGTGCCAGCAGCTTAGCAAGCCCGGCCTACGAGCAGTACTTC. Together with reference TRBV7-2 and TRBJ2-7, the CDR3 gives the full variable domain: GAGVSQSPSNKVTEKGKDVELRCDPISGHTALYWYRQSLGQGLEFLIYFQGNSAPDKSGLPSDRFSAERTGGSVSTLTIQRTQQEDSAVYLCASSLASPAYEQYFGPGTRLTVT.

This clone was seen only a few times. The chain couples TRBV7-9 to TRBJ2-1; 12 nucleotides agree with TRBD2. CDR1 SEHNR and CDR2 FQNEAQ come from the germline V gene (reference sequence). Germline trimming cut 5 bases from V and 6 bases from J; bases unmatched to any gene: 11. The CDR3 is 17 residues long. CDR3 DNA sequence: TGTGCCAGCAGCCGAAAAAAACTAGCGGGAGGTATCAATGAGCAGTTCTTC. Its protein is CASSRKKLAGGINEQFF.

In this sample, this clone turned up many times. The rearrangement uses TRBV7-2 and TRBJ2-7; TRBD2 matches at 7 bases. This CDR3 comprises 16 residues. V lost 1 base to trimming and J lost 5 bases; unmatched junction nucleotides: 11. The V gene's germline CDR1 is SGHTA and CDR2 FQGNSA. As DNA, the CDR3 is TGTGCCAGCAGCTTAGTAGCAGGCGGGAGATTCCACGAGCAGTACTTC. It is translated as CASSLVAGGRFHEQYF. The full variable domain, rest sourced from reference TRBV7-2 and TRBJ2-7, is GAGVSQSPSNKVTEKGKDVELRCDPISGHTALYWYRQSLGQGLEFLIYFQGNSAPDKSGLPSDRFSAERTGGSVSTLTIQRTQQEDSAVYLCASSLVAGGRFHEQYFGPGTRLTVT.